Sequencing of this TCR beta chain was carried out in a study of blood T cell repertoires in COVID-19. Whole-study context: Samples taken during acute and convalescent COVID-19 were collected in the United States, Italy and Spain. T cells, B-cell-depleted T cells, or PBMCs provided the cDNA or gDNA that served as material.

The method was immunoSEQ multiplex PCR; TCRdb's version includes in-frame clones alone and lacks a portion of them. The repertoire has about 160,000 clones, roughly 84% of them found once; the top ten carry approximately 1.1%. This clone appeared a few times. The CDR3 runs 15 residues. Trimming removed 1 base from V and 2 bases from J; junction bases left unmatched: 3. CDR1 and CDR2 (germline): SGHNT, YENEEA. The chain has TRBV11-3 and TRBJ2-3; TRBD1 matches at 7 bases. Material: peripheral blood. The receptor comes from a man in his forties or fifties with acute or convalescent COVID-19. The CDR3 region is CASSLGQGPTDTQYF. CDR3 nucleotide sequence: TGTGCCAGCAGCTTAGGACAGGGACCCACAGATACGCAGTATTTT.